A single T cell receptor (beta chain) is shown here with its context. The method was immunoSEQ multiplex PCR; TCRdb's version includes in-frame clones alone and lacks a portion of them. The table includes some 340,000 clones, roughly 90% detected once. Deletions cut 4 bases from V and 6 bases from J, with 6 bases between. This CDR3 is built from 11 residues. The germline V gene has CDR1 MNHEY and CDR2 SMNVEV (reference sequence). This sample is part of a study of cytomegalovirus exposure and HLA in healthy donors. Source material: PBMCs. The sequence was collected from a woman in her thirties in good health and CMV-seropositive. The gene calls are TRBV27 and TRBJ1-2, with no clear D. The CDR3 bases are TGTGCCAGCAGTTCCAGAGATGGCTACACCTTC. It specifies CASSSRDGYTF.